The TCR beta chain described here comes from a study of T cell clonality in common variable immunodeficiency. Whole-study results and caveats: In common variable immunodeficiency, TCR beta chains reportedly carried fewer deletions and N-nucleotide insertions. Compared with healthy controls, CVID subjects showed increased TCRbeta clonality, mostly in about a third.

At least ten counts were recorded for this clone. Its antigen remains unidentified. The read finishes 3 residues shy of the CDR3 end, and the germline J gene is used to complete it. Sequencing input was equivalent genomic DNA from CVID and controls. Clones were sequenced by immunoSEQ multiplex PCR, and TCRdb holds only the in-frame ones, with some missing. Altogether some 39,000 clones were found in the sample, and no singletons occur. CDR3 length: 13 amino acids. Germline V gives CDR1 SGHRS, CDR2 YFSETQ. Deletions cut 4 bases from V and 3 bases from J, with 7 bases between. Each donor provided 5 to 8 ml of heparinized whole blood.

This receptor was obtained from a person aged 18-70 years in good health. This rearrangement joins TRBV5-1 to TRBJ2-2; the D is unclear. Sequencing used peripheral blood mononuclear cells. The CDR3 DNA, read in part, is TGCGCCAGCAGCCCGTTCTACACCGGGGAG. This translates into CASSPFYTGE. The full-length CDR3 reads as CASSPFYTGELFF.